The 28 T cell receptor beta chains below come from one sample, sequenced in a study of graft-versus-host responses after intestinal transplantation. Sequencing used immunoSEQ multiplex PCR; TCRdb keeps in-frame clones, though not all of them. Here the sample spans over 100,000 clones, approximately 96% being singletons. Their target antigens are unknown. The source was unstimulated CD8+ T cells sorted from spleen or lymph node cells, collected before intestinal transplant. Receptor source: a human donor who received an intestinal transplant.

With regard to this clone: A junction end diverges from the germline sequence, so it may reflect a read error. The chain links TRBV4-1 to TRBJ2-7; a possible D gene is TRBD1 (6 bases). The germline CDR1 and CDR2 sequences are MGHRA and YSYEKL. This CDR3 has 15 amino acids. The CDR3 DNA sequence: TGCGCCAGCAGCCATTATGTAAAGGGGGATTACGGGCAGTACTTC. It specifies CASSHYVKGDYGQYF.

Turning to this clone: The junction does not match germline at one end; this may be a read error. V and J are TRBV5-4 and TRBJ2-7; 8 positions agree with TRBD2. The CDR3 has 13 amino acids. CDR1 SGHNT and CDR2 YYREEE come from the germline V gene (reference sequence). The CDR3 nucleotides read TGTGCCAGCAGCTTTAGCGGGACCTACGAGCAGCACTTC. The encoded protein is CASSFSGTYEQHF.

The chain couples TRBV28 to TRBJ2-7, with D possibly being TRBD1 (6 bases). The CDR3 consists of 14 residues. In germline, CDR1 is MDHEN, CDR2 SYDVKM. V shed 6 bases and J shed 0 bases, with 12 bases lying between them. Written as DNA, the CDR3 is TGTGCCAGCAGCGAACAGGGATCCTCCTACGAGCAGTACTTC. This codes for CASSEQGSSYEQYF.

This clone appeared once. V and J are TRBV2 and TRBJ1-6; D gene unclear. Germline loops: CDR1 SNHLY, CDR2 FYNNEI. The ends were cut back, 3 bases at V and 8 bases at J, with 8 bases in the middle. CDR3 length: 13 amino acids. The CDR3 coding sequence is TGTGCCAGCAGTGAGGATCACGATTCACCCCTCCACTTT. This codes for CASSEDHDSPLHF. Together with reference TRBV2 and TRBJ1-6, the CDR3 gives the full variable domain: EPEVTQTPSHQVTQMGQEVILRCVPISNHLYFYWYRQILGQKVEFLVSFYNNEISEKSEIFDDQFSVERPDGSNFTLKIRSTKLEDSAMYFCASSEDHDSPLHFGNGTRLTVT.

This sequence joins TRBV14 and TRBJ1-5; the match to TRBD1 covers 9 bases. The CDR3 runs 15 residues. The germline CDR1 and CDR2 sequences are SGHDN and FVKESK. The junction had 3 bases not matched to a gene; V was cut back by 3 bases and J by 3 bases. CDR3 nucleotides: TGTGCCAGCAGCCAGGGACAGGGTCCCAATCAGCCCCAGCATTTT. Translated: CASSQGQGPNQPQHF.

The chain uses TRBV6-1 and TRBJ2-7, with TRBD1 matching 9 bases. In germline, CDR1 is MNHNS, CDR2 SASEGT. Germline trimming cut 4 bases from V and 7 bases from J; bases unmatched to any gene: 11. The CDR3 length is 15 residues. The CDR3 here is CASSASGTGSSEQYF. The CDR3, as DNA: TGTGCCAGCAGTGCATCCGGGACAGGGTCGAGTGAGCAGTACTTC.

The rearrangement uses TRBV7-9 and TRBJ2-1; no clear D. The germline V gene has CDR1 SEHNR and CDR2 FQNEAQ (reference sequence). The CDR3 is made up of 12 amino acids. Trimming removed 4 bases from V and 5 bases from J, with 6 bases in between. This CDR3 reads CASSSVDNEQFF. Written as DNA, the CDR3 is TGTGCCAGCAGCTCAGTAGACAATGAGCAGTTCTTC.

V gene TRBV6-5 combines with J gene TRBJ2-1, with 7 bases matching TRBD2. Germline V gives CDR1 MNHEY, CDR2 SVGAGI. The trim removed 0 bases at V and 7 bases at J, leaving 9 bases unmatched. CDR3 length equals 16 residues. The CDR3 region is CASSYSPGGHGNEQFF. In DNA, the CDR3 is TGTGCCAGCAGTTACTCCCCGGGAGGACACGGGAATGAGCAGTTCTTC.

V is TRBV19 and J is TRBJ2-7; 8 nucleotides align to TRBD1. Germline CDR1 reads LNHDA; CDR2 reads SQIVND (reference sequence). The CDR3 loop spans 15 amino acids. J lost 3 bases, V lost 5 bases, and 9 bases had no gene match. The CDR3 nucleotides are TGTGCCAGTAGTCCGGGGACCGGGACAGGCTACGAGCAGTACTTC. Translated: CASSPGTGTGYEQYF. The whole variable domain, remainder taken from reference TRBV19 and TRBJ2-7, is DGGITQSPKYLFRKEGQNVTLSCEQNLNHDAMYWYRQDPGQGLRLIYYSQIVNDFQKGDIAEGYSVSREKKESFPLTVTSAQKNPTAFYLCASSPGTGTGYEQYFGPGTRLTVT.

The rearrangement uses TRBV4-2 and TRBJ2-7, with D uncertain. The ends were cut back, 0 bases at V and 4 bases at J, with 13 bases in the middle. The CDR3 extends over 15 amino acids. The germline gives CDR1 LGHNA, CDR2 YNFKEQ. This CDR3 is CASSQEPEDWYEQYF. CDR3 nucleotide sequence: TGTGCCAGCAGCCAAGAGCCTGAAGATTGGTACGAGCAGTACTTC.

The chain uses TRBV25-1 and TRBJ2-3, with TRBD2 as a possible D gene (7 bases). Germline CDR1 is MGHDK and CDR2 is SYGVNS. V lost 6 bases and J lost 8, with 15 bases in between. The CDR3 is 13 amino acids. The CDR3 DNA sequence: TGTGCCAGCAGCTCAACAGGGAGGGGTACGCAGTATTTT. It codes for CASSSTGRGTQYF.

V gene TRBV13 combines with J gene TRBJ2-3; D not resolved. V lost 3 bases to trimming and J lost 1 base, with 14 bases between them. Germline CDR1 and CDR2: PRHDT and FYEKMQ (reference sequence). The CDR3 totals 16 residues. The CDR3 spells CASSFRIAAGTDTQYF. CDR3 nucleotides: TGTGCCAGCAGCTTCCGTATCGCGGCTGGCACAGATACGCAGTATTTT.

V gene TRBV9 combines with J gene TRBJ1-4; no firm D call. Trimming shortened V by 0 bases and J by 3 bases, and 9 bases separated the two germline ends. The V gene's germline CDR1 is SGDLS and CDR2 YYNGEE. This CDR3 has 15 amino acids. The CDR3, as DNA: TGTGCCAGCAGCGTAGATGGGAATTCTAATGAAAAACTGTTTTTT. Encoded protein: CASSVDGNSNEKLFF.

Here the CDR3 reads CASSSRLQETQYF. The CDR3 bases are TGTGCCAGCAGTTCCCGTTTACAAGAGACCCAGTACTTC. The chain links TRBV28 to TRBJ2-5; D not resolved. The V end was cut by 4 bases, the J end by 2 bases, with 8 bases between. Germline-derived CDR1 and CDR2 are MDHEN and SYDVKM. CDR3 length: 13 residues.

The chain has TRBV5-1 and TRBJ2-2, with D maybe TRBD1 (5 bases). With 0 bases removed from V and 6 bases from J, the gap between germline ends came to 6 bases. CDR3 length equals 13 residues. Germline V gives CDR1 SGHRS, CDR2 YFSETQ. The CDR3: CASSLAGPGELFF. The CDR3 coding sequence is TGCGCCAGCAGCTTGGCAGGGCCCGGGGAGCTGTTTTTT. The full variable domain, with the rest looked up from reference TRBV5-1 and TRBJ2-2, is KAGVTQTPRYLIKTRGQQVTLSCSPISGHRSVSWYQQTPGQGLQFLFEYFSETQRNKGNFPGRFSGRQFSNSRSEMNVSTLELGDSALYLCASSLAGPGELFFGEGSRLTVL.

The CDR3 protein is CASSTRTDEQFF. The DNA for the CDR3 is TGTGCCAGTAGTACCCGGACAGATGAGCAGTTCTTC. V gene TRBV19 combines with J gene TRBJ2-1; D is possibly TRBD1 (6 bases). The CDR3 totals 12 residues. The germline V gene encodes CDR1 LNHDA and CDR2 SQIVND (reference sequence). The V end was cut by 4 bases, the J end by 8 bases, with 9 bases between.

The chain joins TRBV7-9 to TRBJ2-2; no clear D gene. V was pared by 3 bases and J by 1 base, with 3 bases between. This CDR3 spans 13 amino acids. Germline loops: CDR1 SEHNR, CDR2 FQNEAQ (reference sequence). This chain's CDR3 is CASSLGNTGELFF. The CDR3, as DNA: TGTGCCAGCAGCTTGGGGAACACCGGGGAGCTGTTTTTT.

The chain employs TRBV5-8 and TRBJ2-7, with TRBD1 matching 7 bases. The CDR3 length is 13 residues. Germline V CDR1 and CDR2: SGHTS, YDEGEE. V was pared by 4 bases and J by 5 bases, with 6 bases of the junction left unmatched. DNA for the CDR3: TGTGCCAGCAGCCTGACAGGGATCCACGAGCAGTACTTC. It is translated as CASSLTGIHEQYF.

This chain connects TRBV9 to TRBJ2-3, with TRBD1 as a possible D gene (6 bases). Germline assignment: CDR1 SGDLS and CDR2 YYNGEE. V lost 7 bases to trimming and J lost 0 bases, with 9 bases between them. This CDR3 region has 13 residues. CDR3 nucleotide sequence: TGTGCCAGCGAGGGGGATAGCACAGATACGCAGTATTTT. It translates to CASEGDSTDTQYF.

The V gene is TRBV28, the J gene TRBJ2-3; 10 nucleotides agree with TRBD2. The CDR3 length is 16 residues. After removal of 5 bases from V and 4 bases from J, the junction contained 9 bases not matched to a gene. CDR1 is MDHEN, CDR2 SYDVKM, per germline. The CDR3: CASSPRTSGVSDTQYF. DNA for the CDR3: TGTGCCAGCAGTCCCCGGACTAGCGGAGTTTCAGATACGCAGTATTTT.

The genes are TRBV7-9 and TRBJ1-1; 7 bases map to TRBD1. CDR3 length equals 14 residues. V shed 5 bases, J shed 2 bases, and the junction held 5 bases outside the gene matches. Germline V lookup: CDR1 SEHNR, CDR2 FQNEAQ (reference sequence). CDR3 coding DNA: TGTGCCAGCAGCACAGGGACAGCCAACACTGAAGCTTTCTTT. Its protein product is CASSTGTANTEAFF.

The chain links TRBV28 to TRBJ2-7, with 7 bases aligning to TRBD1. Germline V lookup: CDR1 MDHEN, CDR2 SYDVKM. V shed 5 bases, J shed 4 bases, and the junction held 5 bases outside the gene matches. The CDR3 spans 13 residues. The CDR3 sequence is CASSPSGQYEQYF. As DNA, the CDR3 is TGTGCCAGCAGTCCGTCGGGACAGTACGAGCAGTACTTC.

The chain has TRBV27 and TRBJ2-5; perhaps TRBD1 as D (5 bases). This CDR3 is 14 amino acids long. V gave up 2 bases and J gave up 5 bases, with 12 bases separating them. CDR1 is MNHEY and CDR2 is SMNVEV in the germline V gene (reference sequence). CDR3 nucleotides: TGTGCCAGCAGTTTAGCTTCAGGGTGGGAGACCCAGTACTTC. It specifies CASSLASGWETQYF.

The table lists this clone with a count of one. The chain combines TRBV7-8 with TRBJ2-1; D not certain. The germline gives CDR1 SGHVS, CDR2 FQNEAQ. Trimming took off 3 bases at V and 7 bases at J, with 7 bases between the two ends. This CDR3 region has 12 residues. In DNA, the CDR3 is TGTGCCAGCAGCTTCAATTTGAATGAGCAGTTCTTC. Translation gives CASSFNLNEQFF. Full variable domain (outside the CDR3, taken from reference TRBV7-8 and TRBJ2-1): GAGVSQSPRYKVAKRGQDVALRCDPISGHVSLFWYQQALGQGPEFLTYFQNEAQLDKSGLPSDRFFAERPEGSVSTLKIQRTQQEDSAVYLCASSFNLNEQFFGPGTRLTVL.

The chain joins TRBV5-4 to TRBJ2-1; 11 nucleotides line up with TRBD2. V dropped 4 bases and J dropped 8; count of bases not matched to a gene: 5. Germline CDR1 SGHNT, CDR2 YYREEE (reference sequence). The CDR3 totals 14 residues. The CDR3 bases are TGTGCCAGCAGCGTAGCGGGAGGGCCGCATGAGCAGTTCTTC. It yields the protein CASSVAGGPHEQFF.

This chain uses TRBV7-8 with TRBJ2-7; the D is unclear. Per germline, CDR1 SGHVS and CDR2 FQNEAQ. With 0 bases removed from V and 4 bases from J, the gap between germline ends came to 7 bases. The CDR3 length is 13 residues. CDR3 in amino acids: CASSLAQEYEQYF. For the CDR3, the DNA is TGTGCCAGCAGCTTAGCGCAGGAGTACGAGCAGTACTTC.

The rearrangement joins TRBV27 to TRBJ2-3, with D unresolved. V was shortened by 3 bases and J by 2 bases, with 9 bases between the two germline ends. CDR1 and CDR2 (germline): MNHEY, SMNVEV (reference sequence). The CDR3 contains 14 residues. CDR3 sequence (DNA): TGTGCCAGCAGTTTTCGGCCCTACACAGATACGCAGTATTTT. Its protein product is CASSFRPYTDTQYF.

V and J are TRBV4-1 and TRBJ1-2; D is undetermined. Trimming stripped 0 bases from V and 3 bases from J, with 8 bases between. This CDR3 has 14 residues. Germline-derived CDR1 and CDR2 are MGHRA and YSYEKL. CDR3 nucleotides: TGCGCCAGCAGCCAAGATGAAATCTACTATGGCTACACCTTC. It is translated as CASSQDEIYYGYTF.